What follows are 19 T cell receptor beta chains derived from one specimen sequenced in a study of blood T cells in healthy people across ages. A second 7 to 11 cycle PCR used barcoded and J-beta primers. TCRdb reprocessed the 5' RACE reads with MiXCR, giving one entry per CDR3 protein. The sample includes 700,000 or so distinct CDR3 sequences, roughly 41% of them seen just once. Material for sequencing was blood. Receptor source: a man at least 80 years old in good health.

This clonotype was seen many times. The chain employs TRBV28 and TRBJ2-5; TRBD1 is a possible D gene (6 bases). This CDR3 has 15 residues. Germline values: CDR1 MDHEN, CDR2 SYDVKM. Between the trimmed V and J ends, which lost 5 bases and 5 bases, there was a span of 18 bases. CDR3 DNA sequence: TGTGCCAGCAGTGACTCCGGGACAAGATCCGAGACCCAGTACTTC. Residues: CASSDSGTRSETQYF.

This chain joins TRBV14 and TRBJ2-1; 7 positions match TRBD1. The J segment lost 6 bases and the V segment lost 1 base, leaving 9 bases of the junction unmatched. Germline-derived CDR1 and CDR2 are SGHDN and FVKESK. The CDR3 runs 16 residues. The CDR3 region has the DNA TGTGCCAGCAGCCAAGGGAGGTCGGCAGGGGGCAATGAGCAGTTCTTC. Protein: CASSQGRSAGGNEQFF. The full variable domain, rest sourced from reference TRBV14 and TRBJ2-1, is EAGVTQFPSHSVIEKGQTVTLRCDPISGHDNLYWYRRVMGKEIKFLLHFVKESKQDESGMPNNRFLAERTGGTYSTLKVQPAELEDSGVYFCASSQGRSAGGNEQFFGPGTRLTVL.

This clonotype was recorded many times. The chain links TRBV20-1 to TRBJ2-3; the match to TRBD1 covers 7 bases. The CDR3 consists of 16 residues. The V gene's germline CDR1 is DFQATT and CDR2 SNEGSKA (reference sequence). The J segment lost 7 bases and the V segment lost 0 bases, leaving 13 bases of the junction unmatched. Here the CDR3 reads CSARDLEGALPYTQYF. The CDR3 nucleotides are TGCAGTGCTAGAGATCTAGAGGGGGCCCTTCCGTATACGCAGTATTTT.

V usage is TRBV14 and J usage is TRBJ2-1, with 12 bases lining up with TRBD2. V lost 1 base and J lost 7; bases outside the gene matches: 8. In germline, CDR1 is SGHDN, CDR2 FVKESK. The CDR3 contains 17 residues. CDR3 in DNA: TGTGCCAGCAGCCAAGCCCGCCTAGCGGGGGGGAGGAATGAGCAGTTCTTC. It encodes CASSQARLAGGRNEQFF. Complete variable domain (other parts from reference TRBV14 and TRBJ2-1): EAGVTQFPSHSVIEKGQTVTLRCDPISGHDNLYWYRRVMGKEIKFLLHFVKESKQDESGMPNNRFLAERTGGTYSTLKVQPAELEDSGVYFCASSQARLAGGRNEQFFGPGTRLTVL.

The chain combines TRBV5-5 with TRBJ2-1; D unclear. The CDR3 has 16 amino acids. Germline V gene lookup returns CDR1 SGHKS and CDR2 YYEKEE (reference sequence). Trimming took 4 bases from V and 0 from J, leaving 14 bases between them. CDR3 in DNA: TGTGCCAGCAGCGACGGTATGATCTCCTCCTACAATGAGCAGTTCTTC. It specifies CASSDGMISSYNEQFF.

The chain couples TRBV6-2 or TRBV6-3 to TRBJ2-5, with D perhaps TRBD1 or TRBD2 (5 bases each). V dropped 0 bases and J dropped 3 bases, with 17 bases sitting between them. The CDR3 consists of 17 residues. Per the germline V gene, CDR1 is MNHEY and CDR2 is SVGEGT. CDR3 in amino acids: CASSYSFRDPREETQYF. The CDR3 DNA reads TGTGCCAGCAGTTACTCGTTCCGGGACCCCAGGGAAGAGACCCAGTACTTC.

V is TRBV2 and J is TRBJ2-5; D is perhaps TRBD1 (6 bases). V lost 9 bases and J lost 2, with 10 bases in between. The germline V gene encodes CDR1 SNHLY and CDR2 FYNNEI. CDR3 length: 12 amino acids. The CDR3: CARGGPQETQYF. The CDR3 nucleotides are TGTGCCAGAGGGGGACCACAAGAGACCCAGTACTTC. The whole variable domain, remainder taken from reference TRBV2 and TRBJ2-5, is EPEVTQTPSHQVTQMGQEVILRCVPISNHLYFYWYRQILGQKVEFLVSFYNNEISEKSEIFDDQFSVERPDGSNFTLKIRSTKLEDSAMYFCARGGPQETQYFGPGTRLLVL.

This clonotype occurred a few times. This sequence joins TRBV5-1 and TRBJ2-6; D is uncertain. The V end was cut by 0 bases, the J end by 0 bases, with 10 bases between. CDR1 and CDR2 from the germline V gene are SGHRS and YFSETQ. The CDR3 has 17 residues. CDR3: CASSLAGSPSGANVLTF. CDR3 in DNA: TGCGCCAGCAGCTTGGCAGGTTCCCCCTCTGGGGCCAACGTCCTGACTTTC. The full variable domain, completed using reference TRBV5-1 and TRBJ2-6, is KAGVTQTPRYLIKTRGQQVTLSCSPISGHRSVSWYQQTPGQGLQFLFEYFSETQRNKGNFPGRFSGRQFSNSRSEMNVSTLELGDSALYLCASSLAGSPSGANVLTFGAGSRLTVL.

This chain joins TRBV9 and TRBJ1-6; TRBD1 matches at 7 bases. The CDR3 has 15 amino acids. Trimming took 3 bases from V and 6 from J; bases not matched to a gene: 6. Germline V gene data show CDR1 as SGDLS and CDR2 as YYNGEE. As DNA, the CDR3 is TGTGCCAGCAGCGCCGGACAGGTGGTTAATTCACCCCTCCACTTT. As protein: CASSAGQVVNSPLHF.

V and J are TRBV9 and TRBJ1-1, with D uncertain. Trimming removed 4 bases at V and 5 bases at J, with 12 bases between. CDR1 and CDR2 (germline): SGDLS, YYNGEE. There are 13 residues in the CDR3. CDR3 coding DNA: TGTGCCAGCAGCTTGGGCCCGGGGACTGAAGCTTTCTTT. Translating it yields CASSLGPGTEAFF.

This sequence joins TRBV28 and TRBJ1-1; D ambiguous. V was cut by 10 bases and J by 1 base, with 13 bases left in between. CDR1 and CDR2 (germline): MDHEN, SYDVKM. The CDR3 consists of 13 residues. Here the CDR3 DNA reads TGTGCCACCTCGCAGACTCCGAACACTGAAGCTTTCTTT. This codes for CATSQTPNTEAFF.

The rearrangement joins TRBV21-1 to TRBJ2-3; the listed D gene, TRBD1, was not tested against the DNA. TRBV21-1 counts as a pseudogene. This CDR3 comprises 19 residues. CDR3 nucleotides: TGTGCCAGCAGCAAAGCTAACCGGGTCCTAAAATTACTTACAGATACGCAGTATTTT. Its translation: CASSKANRVLKLLTDTQYF.

This CDR3 is CASRALLNLAKNIQYF. The DNA for the CDR3 is TGTGCCAGCAGGGCCTTGCTAAATCTAGCCAAAAACATTCAGTACTTC. This chain uses TRBV27 with TRBJ2-4, with D hard to call. V lost 6 bases, J lost 0 bases, and 15 bases lay in between. Germline lookup yields CDR1 MNHEY and CDR2 SMNVEV (reference sequence). The CDR3 spans 16 residues.

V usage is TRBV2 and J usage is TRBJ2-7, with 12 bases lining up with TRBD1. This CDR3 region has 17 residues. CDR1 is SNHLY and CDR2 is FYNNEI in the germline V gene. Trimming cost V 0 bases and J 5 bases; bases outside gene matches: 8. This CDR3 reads CASSEARAGTGGDEQYF. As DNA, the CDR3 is TGTGCCAGCAGTGAAGCGCGAGCCGGGACAGGGGGCGACGAGCAGTACTTC.

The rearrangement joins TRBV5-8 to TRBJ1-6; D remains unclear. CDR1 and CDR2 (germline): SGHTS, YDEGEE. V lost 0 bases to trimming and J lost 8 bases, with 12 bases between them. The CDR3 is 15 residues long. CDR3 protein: CASSLGRARDSPLHF. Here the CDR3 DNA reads TGTGCCAGCAGCTTGGGTCGGGCTCGGGATTCACCCCTCCACTTT.

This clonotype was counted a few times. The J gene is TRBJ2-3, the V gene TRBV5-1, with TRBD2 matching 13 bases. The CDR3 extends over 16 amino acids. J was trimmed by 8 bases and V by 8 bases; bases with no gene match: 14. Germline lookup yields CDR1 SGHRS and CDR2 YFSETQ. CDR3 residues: CASTSGGGFLQGTQYF. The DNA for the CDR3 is TGCGCCAGTACTAGCGGGGGGGGTTTTTTGCAAGGTACGCAGTATTTT.

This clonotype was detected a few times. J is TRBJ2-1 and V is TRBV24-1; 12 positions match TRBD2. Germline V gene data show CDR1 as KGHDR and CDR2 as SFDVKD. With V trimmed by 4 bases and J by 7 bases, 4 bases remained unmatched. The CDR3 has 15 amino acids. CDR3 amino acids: CATSESTSGRNEQFF. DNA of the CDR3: TGTGCCACCAGTGAATCGACTAGCGGGAGAAATGAGCAGTTCTTC.

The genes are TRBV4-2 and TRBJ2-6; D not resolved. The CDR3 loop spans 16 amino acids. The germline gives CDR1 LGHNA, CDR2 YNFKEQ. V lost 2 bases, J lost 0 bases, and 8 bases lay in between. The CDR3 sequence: CASSQQTSSGANVLTF. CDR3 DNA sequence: TGTGCCAGCAGCCAACAGACAAGCTCTGGGGCCAACGTCCTGACTTTC.

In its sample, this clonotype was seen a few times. CDR3 residues: CAISGQDRDPPPLHF. CDR3 coding DNA: TGTGCCATCAGCGGACAGGATAGAGATCCGCCACCCCTCCACTTT. The V and J genes are TRBV10-3 and TRBJ1-6; TRBD1 matches at 7 bases. Trimming cost V 6 bases and J 11 bases; bases outside gene matches: 13. The CDR3 spans 15 residues. Germline CDR1 is ENHRY and CDR2 is SYGVKD.